This T cell receptor (beta chain) was recovered during a study of Ad26.COV2.S vaccination and SARS-CoV-2 variants. The CDR3 loop spans 16 amino acids. The V gene end was trimmed by 10 bases and the J gene end by 3 bases; junction bases not matched to a gene: 14. CDR1 and CDR2 (germline): ENHRY, SYGVKD. Here immunoSEQ multiplex PCR was the method, and the copy in TCRdb shows in-frame clones only, minus some. The sample has 410,000 or so clones; 92% are singletons. As for treatment: over 15 received Ad26.COV2.S at low or high dose, single or two shots; five or six received placebo; per-sample allocation not given. At day 63 after the first vaccine or placebo injection, samples were drawn.

This clonotype originated in a person aged 18 to 65 who received the Ad26.COV2.S COVID-19 vaccine or a placebo. The input for sequencing was peripheral blood, taken in a trial of Ad26.COV2.S vaccine versus placebo. The chain is built from TRBV10-3 and TRBJ1-2, with 10 bases that match TRBD1. The CDR3 here is CATKPGTGVPDYGYTF. The CDR3 DNA reads TGTGCCACAAAACCCGGGACAGGGGTCCCAGACTATGGCTACACCTTC.